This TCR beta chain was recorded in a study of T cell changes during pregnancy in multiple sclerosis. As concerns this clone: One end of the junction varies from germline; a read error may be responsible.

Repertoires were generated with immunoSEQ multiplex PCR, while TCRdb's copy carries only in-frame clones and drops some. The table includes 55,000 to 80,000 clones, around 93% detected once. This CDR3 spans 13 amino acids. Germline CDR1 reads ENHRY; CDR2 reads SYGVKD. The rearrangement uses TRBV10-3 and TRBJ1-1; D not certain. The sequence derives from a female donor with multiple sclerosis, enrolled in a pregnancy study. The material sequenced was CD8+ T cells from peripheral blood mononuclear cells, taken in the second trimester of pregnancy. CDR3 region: CAMSGEEPTEAFF. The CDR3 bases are TGTGCCATGAGTGGGGAGGAGCCCACTGAAGCTTTCTTT.